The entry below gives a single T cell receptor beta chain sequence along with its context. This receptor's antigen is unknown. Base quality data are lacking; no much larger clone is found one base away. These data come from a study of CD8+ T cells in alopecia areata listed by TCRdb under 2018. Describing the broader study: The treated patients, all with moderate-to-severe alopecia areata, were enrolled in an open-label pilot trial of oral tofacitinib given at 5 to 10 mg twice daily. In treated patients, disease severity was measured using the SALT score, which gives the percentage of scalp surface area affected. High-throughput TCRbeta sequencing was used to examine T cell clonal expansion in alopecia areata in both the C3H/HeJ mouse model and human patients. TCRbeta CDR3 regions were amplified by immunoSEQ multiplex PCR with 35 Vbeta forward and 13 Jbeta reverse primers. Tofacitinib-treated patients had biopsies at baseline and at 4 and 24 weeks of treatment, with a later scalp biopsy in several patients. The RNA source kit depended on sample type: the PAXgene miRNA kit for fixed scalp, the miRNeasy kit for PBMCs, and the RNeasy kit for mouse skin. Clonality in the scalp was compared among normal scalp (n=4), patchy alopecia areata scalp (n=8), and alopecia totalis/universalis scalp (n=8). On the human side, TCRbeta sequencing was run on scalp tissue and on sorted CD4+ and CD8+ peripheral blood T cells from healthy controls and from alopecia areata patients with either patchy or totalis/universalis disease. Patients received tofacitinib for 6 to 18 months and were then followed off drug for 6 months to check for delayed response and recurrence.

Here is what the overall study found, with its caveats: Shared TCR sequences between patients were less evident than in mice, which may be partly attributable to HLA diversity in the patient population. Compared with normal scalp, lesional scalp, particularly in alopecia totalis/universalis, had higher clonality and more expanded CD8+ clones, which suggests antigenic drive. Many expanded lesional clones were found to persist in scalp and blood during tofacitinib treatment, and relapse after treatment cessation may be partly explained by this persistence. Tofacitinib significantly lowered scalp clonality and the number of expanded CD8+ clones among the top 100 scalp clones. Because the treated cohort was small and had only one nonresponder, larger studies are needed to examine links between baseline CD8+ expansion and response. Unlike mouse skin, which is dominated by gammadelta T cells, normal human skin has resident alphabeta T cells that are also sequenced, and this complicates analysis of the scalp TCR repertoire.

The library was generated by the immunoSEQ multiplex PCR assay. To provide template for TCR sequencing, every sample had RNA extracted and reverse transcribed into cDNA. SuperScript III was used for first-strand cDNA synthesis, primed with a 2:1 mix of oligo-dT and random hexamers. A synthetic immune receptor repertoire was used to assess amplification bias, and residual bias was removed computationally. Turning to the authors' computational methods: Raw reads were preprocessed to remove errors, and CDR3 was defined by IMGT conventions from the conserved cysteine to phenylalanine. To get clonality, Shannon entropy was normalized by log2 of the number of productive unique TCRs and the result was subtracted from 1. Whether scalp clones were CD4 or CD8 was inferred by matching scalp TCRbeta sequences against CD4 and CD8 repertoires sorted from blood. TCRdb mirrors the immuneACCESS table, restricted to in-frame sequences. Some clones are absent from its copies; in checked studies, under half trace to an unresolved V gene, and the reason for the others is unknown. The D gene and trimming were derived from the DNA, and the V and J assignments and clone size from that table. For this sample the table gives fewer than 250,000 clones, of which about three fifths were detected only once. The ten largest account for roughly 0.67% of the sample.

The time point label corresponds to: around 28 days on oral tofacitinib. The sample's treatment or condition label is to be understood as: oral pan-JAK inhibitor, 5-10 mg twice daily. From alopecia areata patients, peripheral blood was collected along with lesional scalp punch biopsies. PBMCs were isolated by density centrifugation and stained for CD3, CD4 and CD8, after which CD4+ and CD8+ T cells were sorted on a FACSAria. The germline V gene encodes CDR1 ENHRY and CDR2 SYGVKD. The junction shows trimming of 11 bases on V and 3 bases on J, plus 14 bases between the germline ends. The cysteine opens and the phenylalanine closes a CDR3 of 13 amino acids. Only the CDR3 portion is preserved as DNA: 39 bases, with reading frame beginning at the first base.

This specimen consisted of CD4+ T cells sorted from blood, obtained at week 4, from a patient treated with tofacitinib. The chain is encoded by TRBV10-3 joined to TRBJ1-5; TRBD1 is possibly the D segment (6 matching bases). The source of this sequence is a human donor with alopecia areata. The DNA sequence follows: TGTGCCGTCCGACGGACAGACAATCAGCCCCAGCATTTT. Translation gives CAVRRTDNQPQHF.